What follows are 6 T cell receptor beta chains derived from one specimen sequenced in a study of blood T cells in healthy people across ages. The authors ran a second PCR of about 7 to 12 cycles using a sample-barcoded 5' primer and a J-beta primer mix. TCRdb re-called the 5' RACE reads through MiXCR, storing one row per CDR3 protein. Of 1.8 million or so distinct CDR3 sequences in the sample, more than 35% are singletons; the top ten hold approximately 22%. What was sequenced was blood. The receptor set was obtained from a human donor in good health.

The rearrangement uses TRBV5-6 and TRBJ2-5, with D maybe TRBD1 (6 bases). CDR1 is SGHDT, CDR2 YYEEEE, per germline. The CDR3 loop spans 15 amino acids. V lost 0 bases to trimming and J lost 4 bases, with 13 bases between them. The CDR3 nucleotides are TGTGCCAGCAGCTTGGCCGTTCAGGGGCGAGAGACCCAGTACTTC. Amino acids: CASSLAVQGRETQYF.

V usage is TRBV20-1 and J usage is TRBJ1-6; the match to TRBD1 covers 7 bases. The V segment lost 1 base and the J segment 8 bases; nucleotides outside the gene matches: 5. This CDR3 is built from 14 residues. The germline V gene encodes CDR1 DFQATT and CDR2 SNEGSKA (reference sequence). In DNA, the CDR3 is TGCAGTGCTAGAGTGTCCCAGGGGGATTCACCCCTCCACTTT. This codes for CSARVSQGDSPLHF.

The chain couples TRBV7-6 to TRBJ2-1, with TRBD2 matching over 10 bases. Germline loops: CDR1 SGHVS, CDR2 FNYEAQ. The CDR3 covers 15 residues. Trimming removed 5 bases from V and 7 bases from J; junction bases left unmatched: 8. The CDR3 loop reads CASSPTSGIGNEQFF. The CDR3, as DNA: TGTGCCAGCAGCCCAACTAGCGGGATTGGGAATGAGCAGTTCTTC.

The chain joins TRBV20-1 to TRBJ1-2; 12 bases are a match to TRBD1. The CDR3 is 16 residues long. The germline gives CDR1 DFQATT, CDR2 SNEGSKA (reference sequence). V trimming: 0 bases; J trimming: 3 bases; junction bases outside the gene matches: 5. This CDR3 reads CSARDQGQGADYGYTF. In DNA form, the CDR3 reads TGCAGTGCTAGAGACCAGGGACAGGGGGCTGACTATGGCTACACCTTC.

Worth noting for this clonotype: One end of the junction varies from germline; a read error may be responsible. The J gene is TRBJ2-3, the V gene TRBV15; D not certain. The CDR3 totals 14 residues. The germline gives CDR1 LNHNV, CDR2 YYDKDF (reference sequence). As DNA, the CDR3 is TGTGCCTCCAGCAGAAGGAGAGTCACAGATACGCAGTATTTT. Translating it yields CASSRRRVTDTQYF.

The chain joins TRBV7-9 to TRBJ1-2; D is perhaps TRBD1 (5 bases). The CDR3 sequence is 12 residues long. V was shortened by 1 base and J by 10 bases, with 10 bases between the two germline ends. The germline V gene encodes CDR1 SEHNR and CDR2 FQNEAQ (reference sequence). CDR3 region: CASSLGGGYYTF. The CDR3 DNA is TGTGCCAGCAGCTTAGGGGGGGGTTACTACACCTTC.